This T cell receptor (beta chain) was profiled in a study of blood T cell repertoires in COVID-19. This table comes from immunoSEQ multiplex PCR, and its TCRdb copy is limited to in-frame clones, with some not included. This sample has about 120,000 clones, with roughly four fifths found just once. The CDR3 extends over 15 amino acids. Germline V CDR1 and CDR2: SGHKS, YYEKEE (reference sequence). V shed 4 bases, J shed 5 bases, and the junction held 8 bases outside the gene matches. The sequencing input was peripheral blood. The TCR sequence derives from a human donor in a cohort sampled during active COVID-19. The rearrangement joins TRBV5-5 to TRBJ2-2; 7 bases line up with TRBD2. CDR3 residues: CASSAAGVLTGELFF. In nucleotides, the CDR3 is TGTGCCAGCAGCGCCGCGGGGGTCCTTACCGGGGAGCTGTTTTTT.